This T cell receptor beta chain came from a study of T-cell reconstitution after alpha-beta-depleted transplantation in children. The CDR3 runs to 14 residues. The germline V and J ends were trimmed by 6 bases and 3 bases, with 14 bases remaining between them. It was with unique molecular identifiers that the TCRbeta library was prepared. TCRdb re-derived calls from the PCR reads in MiXCR, one entry per CDR3 protein. The sample has about a million distinct CDR3 sequences, about 26% seen once. A word on this clonotype: Antigen specificity is unknown.

Whole-study results and caveats: Expanded graft clones numbering several hundred reportedly gave rise to alpha-beta T cells about two months after transplant.

The clonotype comes from a boy under two years old who had a stem cell transplant for SCID, so the T cells may come from the graft donor. The chain couples TRBV12-3 or TRBV12-4 to TRBJ1-1, with D perhaps TRBD1 (6 bases). The sample here was PBMCs, mostly from graft donor cells, taken 360 days after TCRalphabeta/CD19-depleted stem cell transplant. The CDR3: CASRAGVRDTEAFF. In DNA, the CDR3 is TGTGCCAGCAGGGCAGGGGTCCGGGACACTGAAGCTTTCTTT.